These 8 T cell receptor beta chains were all obtained from the same sample, sequenced in a study of control samples from healthy donors and cancer patients. The method was immunoSEQ multiplex PCR; TCRdb's version includes in-frame clones alone and lacks a portion of them. The table records over 100,000 clones, about nine tenths of them present only once. The sample consisted of blood. These receptor sequences come from a woman between 45 and 65 years old in good health.

The chain couples TRBV27 to TRBJ2-7, with a tentative D call TRBD1 (5 bases). The germline CDR1 and CDR2 sequences are MNHEY and SMNVEV (reference sequence). The CDR3 has 18 amino acids. V shed 0 bases and J shed 3 bases, with 21 bases lying between them. In DNA, the CDR3 is TGTGCCAGCAGTTTATCTAAGGGGCGGCTCTTCCTAGACTACGAGCAGTACTTC. It translates to CASSLSKGRLFLDYEQYF.

This clone was seen a few times. The V and J genes are TRBV7-6 and TRBJ1-3, with D tentatively TRBD1 (6 bases). Germline CDR1 reads SGHVS; CDR2 reads FNYEAQ. Trimming removed 7 bases from V and 0 bases from J, with 10 bases in between. The length of the CDR3 is 14 residues. CDR3 DNA sequence: TGTGCCAGCAAGGGGGATCCCTCTGGAAACACCATATATTTT. Protein sequence: CASKGDPSGNTIYF. The variable domain in full, completed from reference TRBV7-6 and TRBJ1-3, reads GAGVSQSPRYKVTKRGQDVALRCDPISGHVSLYWYRQALGQGPEFLTYFNYEAQQDKSGLPNDRFSAERPEGSISTLTIQRTEQRDSAMYRCASKGDPSGNTIYFGEGSWLTVV.

V is TRBV7-6 and J is TRBJ2-3; D remains unclear. Per the germline V gene, CDR1 is SGHVS and CDR2 is FNYEAQ. The V and J ends lost 0 bases and 1 base respectively, with 2 bases between them. The CDR3 loop spans 13 amino acids. As DNA, the CDR3 is TGTGCCAGCAGCTTAGCTCGCACAGATACGCAGTATTTT. Translated: CASSLARTDTQYF.

V gene TRBV10-1 combines with J gene TRBJ2-4; 11 bases agree with TRBD2. The CDR3 runs 17 residues. Trimming took 2 bases from V and 1 from J; bases not matched to a gene: 4. Germline V lookup: CDR1 WNHNN, CDR2 SYGVQD (reference sequence). CDR3 bases: TGCGCCAGCAGTGAGACTAGCGGGGGCTCTGCCAAAAACATTCAGTACTTC. It codes for CASSETSGGSAKNIQYF.

The chain couples TRBV14 to TRBJ1-6; tentatively, D is TRBD1 (6 bases). The V end was cut by 3 bases, the J end by 7 bases, with 10 bases between. The CDR3 consists of 14 residues. The germline gives CDR1 SGHDN, CDR2 FVKESK. CDR3 sequence (DNA): TGTGCCAGCAGCCAGGAGGGGGGAAATTCACCCCTCCACTTT. Amino acid sequence: CASSQEGGNSPLHF. Supplemented by reference TRBV14 and TRBJ1-6, the full variable domain reads EAGVTQFPSHSVIEKGQTVTLRCDPISGHDNLYWYRRVMGKEIKFLLHFVKESKQDESGMPNNRFLAERTGGTYSTLKVQPAELEDSGVYFCASSQEGGNSPLHFGNGTRLTVT.

The chain carries TRBV19 and TRBJ2-3, with 11 positions matching TRBD1. This CDR3 spans 17 amino acids. J gave up 4 bases and V 4 bases, and 10 bases lay outside the gene matches. Germline lookup yields CDR1 LNHDA and CDR2 SQIVND (reference sequence). CDR3 coding DNA: TGTGCCAGTAGTAAAGGGACAGGGGGTAATTGGGCAGATACGCAGTATTTT. As protein: CASSKGTGGNWADTQYF.

The chain is built from TRBV9 and TRBJ1-6; a possible D gene is TRBD1 (5 bases). This CDR3 is 13 amino acids long. From germline, CDR1 is SGDLS and CDR2 YYNGEE. V gave up 6 bases and J gave up 6 bases, with 10 bases separating them. The DNA of the CDR3 is TGTGCCAGCACCCAAGGGGCTAATTCACCCCTCCACTTT. Translated: CASTQGANSPLHF.

The chain links TRBV30 to TRBJ1-6; the D gene is possibly TRBD1 (5 bases). CDR1 is GTSNPN, CDR2 SVGIG, per germline (reference sequence). The CDR3 is 18 residues long. Trimming left V 1 base short and J 4 bases short, with 20 bases between. The CDR3 region has the DNA TGTGCCTGGAGTGGCGGACAAGGGGCTCACAGTTATAATTCACCCCTCCACTTT. Protein sequence: CAWSGGQGAHSYNSPLHF.